This T cell receptor (beta chain) was found in a study of beta chain features in type 1 diabetes. The CDR3 consists of 13 residues. Germline assignment: CDR1 LNHNV and CDR2 YYDKDF (reference sequence). The study's findings and limits: Reduced insertions and increased deletions marked VDJ junctions in type 1 diabetes patients. TCRB CDR3s were moderately but significantly shorter in Type 1 diabetes patients in all four CD4+ subsets.

The whole isolated RNA underwent reverse transcription, so sequencing captured expressed TCRB transcripts. The method was immunoSEQ multiplex PCR; TCRdb's version includes in-frame clones alone and lacks a portion of them. The data hold under 300,000 clones, with 9.5% to 13% observed a single time. This clone was observed a handful of times. No antigen is known for it. A junction end diverges from the germline sequence, so it may reflect a read error. This chain uses TRBV15 with TRBJ2-7, with a tentative D call TRBD1 (6 bases). The receptor comes from a man aged 25-45 years with type 1 diabetes. The sample comprised naive CD4+ T cells from blood. CDR3 protein: CATSRDRSSEQYF. The DNA for the CDR3 is TGTGCCACCAGCAGGGACAGATCCTCCGAGCAGTACTTC.